The clone carrying this T cell receptor (beta chain) was observed a handful of times. Its antigen is as yet unknown. The CDR3 runs to 15 residues. The germline CDR1 and CDR2 sequences are SGDLS and YYNGEE. V was clipped by 3 bases and J by 0 bases; unmatched bases: 5. Genomic DNA was the PCR template. Amplification of the beta chain CDR3 used 30 forward and 13 reverse multiplex primers. A single record per CDR3 protein comes from TCRdb applying MiXCR to the multiplex PCR reads. The table records fewer than 300,000 distinct CDR3 sequences, around 47% of them present only once. This specimen comes from a study of type 1 and type 2 diabetes patients. About the research overall: Samples came from type 1 diabetic, type 2 diabetic or nondiabetic people, recruited in China. The study, taken as a whole, reports: In CD4+ and CD8+ T cells, type 2 diabetes diversity exceeded type 1.

Sequencing input: peripheral blood mononuclear cells (PBMCs). J is TRBJ1-1 and V is TRBV9, with 7 bases identical to TRBD1. The TCR sequence derives from a man between 18 and 29 years old with type 2 diabetes. DNA for the CDR3: TGTGCCAGCAGCGGGGGACAGACTCTGAACACTGAAGCTTTCTTT. Its translation is CASSGGQTLNTEAFF.